This record concerns one T cell receptor beta chain sequence. Its antigen is not identified. This entry comes from a study of cytomegalovirus exposure and HLA in healthy donors. The study, taken as a whole, reports: Accurate prediction of HLA-A and HLA-B alleles (for most subjects) was reportedly achieved from TCR beta sequences.

Vbeta (60) and Jbeta (13) primers were used in the PCR. How the authors handled the data: As a later analysis found, there were tens of millions of unique TCR beta chains, of which around 9.9 million were shared. Here immunoSEQ multiplex PCR was the method, and the copy in TCRdb shows in-frame clones only, minus some. V, J and clone size derive from that table, while D and trimming were established from the DNA sequence. The table for this sample gives about 150,000 clones. After removal of 3 bases from V and 7 bases from J, the junction contained 8 bases not matched to a gene. CDR1 is MNHEY, CDR2 SMNVEV, per germline (reference sequence). This CDR3 comprises 17 residues.

The origin of this receptor is a woman between 50 and 59 years old in good health and CMV-seronegative. The chain is built from TRBV27 and TRBJ2-1; 14 bases match TRBD2. Source material: PBMCs. The CDR3 region has the DNA TGTGCCAGCAGTTTTGGGACTAGCGGGAGAGGGAGGAATGAGCAGTTCTTC. It yields the protein CASSFGTSGRGRNEQFF.